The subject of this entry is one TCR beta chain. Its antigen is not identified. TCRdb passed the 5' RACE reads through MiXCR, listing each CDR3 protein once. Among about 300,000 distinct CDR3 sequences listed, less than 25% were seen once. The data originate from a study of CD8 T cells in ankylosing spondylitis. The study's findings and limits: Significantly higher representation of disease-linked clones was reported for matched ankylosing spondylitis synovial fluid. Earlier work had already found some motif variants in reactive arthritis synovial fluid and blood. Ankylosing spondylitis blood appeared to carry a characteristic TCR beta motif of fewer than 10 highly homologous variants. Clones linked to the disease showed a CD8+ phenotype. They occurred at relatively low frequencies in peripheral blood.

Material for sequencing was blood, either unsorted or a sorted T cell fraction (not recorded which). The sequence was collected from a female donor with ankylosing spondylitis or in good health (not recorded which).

For the CDR3, the DNA is TGTGCCAGCAGTCCAAGGACAGGGGAAGATTCACCCCTCCACTTT. The encoded protein is CASSPRTGEDSPLHF. This chain links TRBV27 with TRBJ1-6; 9 nucleotides agree with TRBD1. Germline CDR1 reads MNHEY; CDR2 reads SMNVEV (reference sequence). Trimming at V came to 5 bases and at J to 8 bases, leaving 7 bases not matched to a gene. There are 15 residues in the CDR3.